The 19 T cell receptor beta chains below come from one sample, sequenced in a study of shared clonotypes between healthy human individuals. Using immunoSEQ multiplex PCR, the repertoire was profiled, and TCRdb retains in-frame clones only, with some absent. The repertoire holds some 2.3 million clones, with approximately 95% as singletons. The sequenced material came from naive CD4+ T cells from PBMCs. As for subset: CD45RA+ positively selected. These receptors were obtained from a young man in good health. Some clones in this sample may be carry-over from other donors' samples.

This clone has just one count. The J gene is TRBJ2-3, the V gene TRBV28; D may correspond to TRBD1 or TRBD2 (5 bases each). Per germline, CDR1 MDHEN and CDR2 SYDVKM. V gave up 7 bases and J gave up 0 bases, with 11 bases separating them. The CDR3 extends over 14 amino acids. The CDR3 region has the DNA TGTGCCAGCACTCTAGGGGACAGCACAGATACGCAGTATTTT. Its protein product is CASTLGDSTDTQYF.

The V call is TRBV9, the J call TRBJ2-6; no clear D. This CDR3 is 14 amino acids long. The V end lost 6 bases, the J end lost 0 bases, and 7 bases lay between the germline ends. Per germline, CDR1 SGDLS and CDR2 YYNGEE. The CDR3 reads CASTSYSGANVLTF. The DNA for the CDR3 is TGTGCCAGCACTTCTTACTCTGGGGCCAACGTCCTGACTTTC.

The rearrangement uses TRBV5-1 and TRBJ2-1; D unclear. The CDR3 contains 16 residues. The V gene lost 0 bases and the J gene lost 6 bases, with 16 bases spanning the gap. The V gene's germline CDR1 is SGHRS and CDR2 YFSETQ. The DNA for the CDR3 is TGCGCCAGCAGCTTGGTGTCATTTTCGGTGGGCAATGAGCAGTTCTTC. This gives the protein CASSLVSFSVGNEQFF. The full variable domain, completed using reference TRBV5-1 and TRBJ2-1, is KAGVTQTPRYLIKTRGQQVTLSCSPISGHRSVSWYQQTPGQGLQFLFEYFSETQRNKGNFPGRFSGRQFSNSRSEMNVSTLELGDSALYLCASSLVSFSVGNEQFFGPGTRLTVL.

This chain uses TRBV5-1 with TRBJ2-1; D uncertain. The CDR3 length is 19 residues. The ends were cut back, 0 bases at V and 0 bases at J, with 19 bases in the middle. Germline V gives CDR1 SGHRS, CDR2 YFSETQ. The CDR3 loop reads CASSLVPVSMASSYNEQFF. In DNA, the CDR3 is TGCGCCAGCAGCTTGGTACCTGTGAGTATGGCGAGCTCCTACAATGAGCAGTTCTTC.

This rearrangement joins TRBV11-2 to TRBJ1-1; maybe TRBD1 (5 bases). From germline, CDR1 is SGHAT and CDR2 FQNNGV. Trimming left V 6 bases short and J 1 base short, with 6 bases between. The CDR3 has 12 residues. CDR3 amino acids: CASRQENTEAFF. The CDR3 nucleotides read TGTGCCAGCAGACAGGAGAACACTGAAGCTTTCTTT.

The chain links TRBV10-2 to TRBJ2-1; D is unclear. Germline CDR1 WSHSY, CDR2 SAAADI. Trimming stripped 2 bases from V and 8 bases from J, with 19 bases between. This CDR3 has 16 amino acids. This CDR3 reads CASSERANITFYEQFF. The CDR3 bases are TGCGCCAGCAGTGAGAGGGCTAACATTACGTTCTATGAGCAGTTCTTC.

Turning to this clone: Additional DNA sequences in this sample encode the identical CDR3. The genes are TRBV19 and TRBJ1-2, with D hard to call. Trimming removed 5 bases at V and 3 bases at J, with 7 bases between. CDR3 length equals 12 residues. CDR1 and CDR2 (germline): LNHDA, SQIVND (reference sequence). CDR3 nucleotide sequence: TGTGCCAGTAGTGACCGGGACTATGGCTACACCTTC. Protein sequence: CASSDRDYGYTF.

Only one count was recorded for this clone. The chain links TRBV28 to TRBJ1-1, with TRBD1 matching over 8 bases. The length of the CDR3 is 14 residues. CDR1 and CDR2 from the germline V gene are MDHEN and SYDVKM. V lost 3 bases to trimming and J lost 5 bases; unmatched junction nucleotides: 5. This CDR3 reads CASSLVQGVTEAFF. As DNA, the CDR3 is TGTGCCAGCAGTTTGGTACAGGGGGTGACTGAAGCTTTCTTT.

V gene TRBV2 combines with J gene TRBJ1-2; 11 bases map to TRBD1. Trimming cost V 6 bases and J 7 bases; bases outside gene matches: 7. Per the germline V gene, CDR1 is SNHLY and CDR2 is FYNNEI. The CDR3 length is 14 residues. This CDR3 is CASSGDRGVRGYTF. Here the CDR3 DNA reads TGTGCCAGCAGCGGGGACAGGGGGGTTCGTGGCTACACCTTC.

The V and J genes are TRBV30 and TRBJ1-3; no definite D call. The CDR3 totals 16 residues. Between the trimmed V and J ends, which lost 0 bases and 3 bases, there was a span of 15 bases. The germline gives CDR1 GTSNPN, CDR2 SVGIG (reference sequence). The CDR3 DNA reads TGTGCCTGGAGTGTATTCGCCCGTTGGGGTGGAAACACCATATATTTT. Its protein is CAWSVFARWGGNTIYF.

The chain couples TRBV7-2 to TRBJ1-4; D is ambiguous. The CDR3 length is 14 residues. Between the trimmed V and J ends, which lost 1 base and 8 bases, there was a span of 11 bases. Germline V gene lookup returns CDR1 SGHTA and CDR2 FQGNSA. CDR3 in amino acids: CASSLVAVGEKLFF. CDR3 DNA: TGTGCCAGCAGCTTAGTGGCGGTAGGGGAAAAACTGTTTTTT.

The chain combines TRBV4-2 with TRBJ1-5; D remains unclear. Germline values: CDR1 LGHNA, CDR2 YNFKEQ. The CDR3 is made up of 14 amino acids. Trimming stripped 3 bases from V and 0 bases from J, with 6 bases between. CDR3 in amino acids: CASSQISSNQPQHF. The CDR3 region has the DNA TGTGCCAGCAGCCAGATAAGTAGCAATCAGCCCCAGCATTTT.

This sequence joins TRBV11-2 and TRBJ2-2; D call uncertain. V lost 4 bases and J 5 bases, leaving 14 bases between the germline ends. This CDR3 is built from 15 residues. The V gene's germline CDR1 is SGHAT and CDR2 FQNNGV. The CDR3 loop is CASSSQSRWTGELFF. CDR3 nucleotides: TGTGCCAGCAGCTCCCAAAGCCGTTGGACCGGGGAGCTGTTTTTT.

The chain carries TRBV29-1 and TRBJ1-3; no reliable D call. Trimming removed 7 bases from V and 2 bases from J, with 12 bases in between. The V gene's germline CDR1 is SQVTM and CDR2 ANQGSEA. The CDR3 runs to 13 residues. The CDR3 is CSAAVSAGNTIYF. The CDR3 DNA reads as TGCAGCGCCGCCGTCAGTGCTGGAAACACCATATATTTT.

V usage is TRBV18 and J usage is TRBJ2-7; D is ambiguous. With 3 bases removed from V and 5 bases from J, the gap between germline ends came to 14 bases. CDR3 size: 14 residues. Germline V gene sequence: CDR1 KGHSH, CDR2 LQKENI. The CDR3 coding sequence is TGTGCCAGCTCACCCTCACCGACATGGAACGAGCAGTACTTC. Translated, it gives CASSPSPTWNEQYF.

CDR3 sequence reads: CASSAQGGLAVGVLEQYF. The CDR3 DNA is TGTGCCAGCAGTGCCCAGGGGGGACTAGCGGTTGGGGTTCTGGAGCAGTACTTC. V is TRBV6-1 and J is TRBJ2-7; 11 bases map to TRBD2. This CDR3 is 18 amino acids long. Germline V lookup: CDR1 MNHNS, CDR2 SASEGT. The trim removed 4 bases at V and 7 bases at J, leaving 18 bases unmatched.

The CDR3 region has the DNA TGTGCCAGCAGTTACTCGGGACTCCCGACCCCCTACGAGCAGTACTTC. It yields the protein CASSYSGLPTPYEQYF. V gene TRBV6-5 combines with J gene TRBJ2-7, with a tentative D call TRBD2 (6 bases). In germline, CDR1 is MNHEY, CDR2 SVGAGI. The V end was cut by 0 bases, the J end by 2 bases, with 14 bases between. The CDR3 is 16 residues long.

CDR3 DNA sequence: TGTGCCAGCAGCCCAACTCGCAGGGTGGGCACTGAAGCTTTCTTT. Translation gives CASSPTRRVGTEAFF. This chain joins TRBV7-9 and TRBJ1-1; tentative D call: TRBD1 (5 bases). Germline CDR1 and CDR2: SEHNR and FQNEAQ (reference sequence). The length of the CDR3 is 15 residues. V dropped 5 bases and J dropped 4 bases, with 17 bases sitting between them.

The chain couples TRBV6-6 to TRBJ2-2, with 11 bases fitting TRBD2. V dropped 7 bases and J dropped 6; count of bases not matched to a gene: 4. Germline V gene sequence: CDR1 MNHNY, CDR2 SVGAGI (reference sequence). This CDR3 has 14 amino acids. CDR3 bases: TGTGCCAGCAAACTAGCGGGAGAGGCCGGGGAGCTGTTTTTT. It specifies CASKLAGEAGELFF.